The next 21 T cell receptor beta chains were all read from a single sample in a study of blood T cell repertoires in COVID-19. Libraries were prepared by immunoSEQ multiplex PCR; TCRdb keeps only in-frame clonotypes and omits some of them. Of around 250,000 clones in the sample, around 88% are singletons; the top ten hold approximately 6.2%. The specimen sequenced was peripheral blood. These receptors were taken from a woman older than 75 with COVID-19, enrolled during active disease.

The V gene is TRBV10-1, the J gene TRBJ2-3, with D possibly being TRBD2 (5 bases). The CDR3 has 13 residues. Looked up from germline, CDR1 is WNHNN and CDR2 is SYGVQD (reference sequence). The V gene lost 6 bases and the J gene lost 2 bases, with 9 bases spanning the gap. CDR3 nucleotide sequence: TGCGCCAGCAGCGGGGAATACACAGATACGCAGTATTTT. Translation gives CASSGEYTDTQYF.

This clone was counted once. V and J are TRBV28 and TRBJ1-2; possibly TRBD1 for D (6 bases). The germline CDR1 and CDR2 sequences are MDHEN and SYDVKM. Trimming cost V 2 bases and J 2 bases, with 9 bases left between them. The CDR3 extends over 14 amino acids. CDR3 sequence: CASSLTGQNYGYTF. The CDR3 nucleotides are TGTGCCAGCAGTTTAACTGGACAGAACTATGGCTACACCTTC.

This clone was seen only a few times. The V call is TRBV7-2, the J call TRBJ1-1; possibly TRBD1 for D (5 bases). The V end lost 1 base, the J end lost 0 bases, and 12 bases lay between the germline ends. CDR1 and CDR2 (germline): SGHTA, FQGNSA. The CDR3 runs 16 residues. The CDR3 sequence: CASSLGPAGLNTEAFF. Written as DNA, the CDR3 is TGTGCCAGCAGCTTAGGCCCGGCAGGGCTGAACACTGAAGCTTTCTTT.

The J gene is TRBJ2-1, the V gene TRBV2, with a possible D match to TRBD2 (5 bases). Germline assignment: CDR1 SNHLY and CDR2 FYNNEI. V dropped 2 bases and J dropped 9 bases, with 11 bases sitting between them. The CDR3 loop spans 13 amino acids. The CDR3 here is CASSEMISGEQFF. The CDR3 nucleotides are TGTGCCAGCAGTGAAATGATAAGCGGTGAGCAGTTCTTC.

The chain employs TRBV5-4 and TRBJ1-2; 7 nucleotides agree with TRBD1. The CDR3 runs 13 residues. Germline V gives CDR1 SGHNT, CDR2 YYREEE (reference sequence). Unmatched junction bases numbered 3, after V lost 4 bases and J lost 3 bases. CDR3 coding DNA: TGTGCCAGCAGCCCAGACAGGGACTATGGCTACACCTTC. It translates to CASSPDRDYGYTF.

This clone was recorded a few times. CDR3 region: CASTLTEKKLFF. DNA for the CDR3: TGTGCCAGCACCCTCACCGAGAAAAAACTGTTTTTT. The chain employs TRBV6-5 and TRBJ1-4, with unresolved D. V was cut by 7 bases and J by 9 bases, with 12 bases left in between. Germline values: CDR1 MNHEY, CDR2 SVGAGI. The CDR3 runs 12 residues.

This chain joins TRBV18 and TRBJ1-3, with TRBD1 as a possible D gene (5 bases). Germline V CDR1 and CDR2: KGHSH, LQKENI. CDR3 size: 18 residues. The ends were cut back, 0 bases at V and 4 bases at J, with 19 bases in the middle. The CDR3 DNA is TGTGCCAGCTCACCACCCTGGGGCCCCGGCGATGTCGGAAACACCATATATTTT. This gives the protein CASSPPWGPGDVGNTIYF.

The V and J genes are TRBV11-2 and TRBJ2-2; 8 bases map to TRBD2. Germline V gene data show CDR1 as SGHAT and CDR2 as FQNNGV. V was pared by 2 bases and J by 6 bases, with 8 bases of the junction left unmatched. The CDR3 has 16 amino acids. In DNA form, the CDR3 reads TGTGCCAGCAGCTTACGGTCGGGGGGGCCCGCCGGGGAGCTGTTTTTT. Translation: CASSLRSGGPAGELFF.

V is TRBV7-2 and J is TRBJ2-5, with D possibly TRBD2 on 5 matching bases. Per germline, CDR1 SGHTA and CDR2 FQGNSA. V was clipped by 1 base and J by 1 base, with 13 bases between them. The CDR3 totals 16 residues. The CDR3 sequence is CASSLGLATSQETQYF. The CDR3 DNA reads TGTGCCAGCAGCTTAGGGCTAGCTACTTCCCAAGAGACCCAGTACTTC.

The CDR3: CASSLGTSGGKETQYF. CDR3 in DNA: TGCGCCAGCAGCTTGGGGACTAGCGGGGGGAAAGAGACCCAGTACTTC. V and J are TRBV5-1 and TRBJ2-5; 14 bases map to TRBD2. The CDR3 totals 16 residues. V dropped 0 bases and J dropped 3; count of bases not matched to a gene: 1. Germline V gene data show CDR1 as SGHRS and CDR2 as YFSETQ.

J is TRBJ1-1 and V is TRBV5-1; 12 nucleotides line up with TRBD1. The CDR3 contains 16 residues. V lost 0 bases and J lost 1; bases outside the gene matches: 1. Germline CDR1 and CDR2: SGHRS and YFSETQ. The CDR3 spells CASSLGGQGANTEAFF. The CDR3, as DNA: TGCGCCAGCAGCTTGGGGGGACAGGGGGCGAACACTGAAGCTTTCTTT.

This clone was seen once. The CDR3 spells CAISGGLSYEQYV. The CDR3 nucleotides read TGTGCCATCAGCGGGGGGCTATCTTACGAGCAGTACGTC. The chain links TRBV28 to TRBJ2-7, with TRBD2 matching over 9 bases. In germline, CDR1 is MDHEN, CDR2 SYDVKM. V was pared by 10 bases and J by 4 bases, with 8 bases of the junction left unmatched. This CDR3 comprises 13 residues.

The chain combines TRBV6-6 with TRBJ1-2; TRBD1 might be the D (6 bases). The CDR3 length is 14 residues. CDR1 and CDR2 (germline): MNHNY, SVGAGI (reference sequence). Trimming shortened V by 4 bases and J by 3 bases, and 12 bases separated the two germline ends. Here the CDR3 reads CASSLTGSHYGYTF. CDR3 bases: TGTGCCAGCAGTTTAACAGGGAGCCACTATGGCTACACCTTC.

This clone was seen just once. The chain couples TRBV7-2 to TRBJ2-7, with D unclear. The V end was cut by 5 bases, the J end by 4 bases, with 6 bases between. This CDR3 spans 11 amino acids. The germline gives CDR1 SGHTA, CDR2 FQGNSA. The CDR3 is CASSAQYEQYF. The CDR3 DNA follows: TGTGCCAGCAGCGCACAATACGAGCAGTACTTC.

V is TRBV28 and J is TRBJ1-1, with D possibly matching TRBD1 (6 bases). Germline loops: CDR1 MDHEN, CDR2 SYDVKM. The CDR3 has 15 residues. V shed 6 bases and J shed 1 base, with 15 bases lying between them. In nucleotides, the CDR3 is TGTGCCAGCAGACCACTACAGGGATCGAACACTGAAGCTTTCTTT. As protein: CASRPLQGSNTEAFF.

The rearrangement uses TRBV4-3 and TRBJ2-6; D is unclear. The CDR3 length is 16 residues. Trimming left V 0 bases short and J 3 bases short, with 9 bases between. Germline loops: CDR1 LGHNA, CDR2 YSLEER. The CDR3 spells CASSQDVEVGANVLTF. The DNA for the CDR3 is TGCGCCAGCAGCCAAGATGTTGAGGTTGGGGCCAACGTCCTGACTTTC.

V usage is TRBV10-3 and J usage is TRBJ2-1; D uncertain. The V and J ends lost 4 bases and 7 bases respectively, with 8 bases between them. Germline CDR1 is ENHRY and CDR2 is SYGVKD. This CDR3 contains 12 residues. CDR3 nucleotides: TGTGCCATCAGTGGGTCCCTAAATGAGCAGTTCTTC. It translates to CAISGSLNEQFF.

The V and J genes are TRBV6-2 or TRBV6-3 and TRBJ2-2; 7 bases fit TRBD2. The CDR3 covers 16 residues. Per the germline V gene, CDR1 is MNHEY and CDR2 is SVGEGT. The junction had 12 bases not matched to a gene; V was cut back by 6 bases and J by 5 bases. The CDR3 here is CASSPTWEGGTGELFF. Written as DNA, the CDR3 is TGTGCCAGCAGCCCTACGTGGGAGGGAGGGACCGGGGAGCTGTTTTTT.

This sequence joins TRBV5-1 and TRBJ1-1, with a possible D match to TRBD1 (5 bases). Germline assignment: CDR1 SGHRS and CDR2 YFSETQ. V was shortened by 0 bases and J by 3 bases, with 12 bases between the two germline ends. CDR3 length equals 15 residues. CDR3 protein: CASSLGPGRDTEAFF. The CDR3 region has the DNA TGCGCCAGCAGCTTGGGTCCAGGGAGGGACACTGAAGCTTTCTTT.

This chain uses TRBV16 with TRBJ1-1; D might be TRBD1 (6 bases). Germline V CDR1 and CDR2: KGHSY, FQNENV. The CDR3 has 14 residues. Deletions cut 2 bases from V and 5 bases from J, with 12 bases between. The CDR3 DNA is TGTGCCAGCAGCCAAATGGGGGCGCAAACTGAAGCTTTCTTT. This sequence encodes CASSQMGAQTEAFF.

The CDR3 DNA reads as TGTGCCAGCAGCCTACTAGCGGGGCTTAATAATGAGCAGTTCTTC. Protein sequence: CASSLLAGLNNEQFF. This chain joins TRBV6-6 and TRBJ2-1; 10 nucleotides match TRBD2. The junction had 9 bases not matched to a gene; V was cut back by 6 bases and J by 7 bases. Germline CDR1 reads MNHNY; CDR2 reads SVGAGI (reference sequence). This CDR3 region has 15 residues.